This T cell receptor (beta chain) emerged from a study of cytomegalovirus exposure and HLA in healthy donors. V lost 4 bases, J lost 0 bases, and 16 bases lay in between. The CDR3 contains 17 residues. Germline CDR1 and CDR2: SGHNT and YYREEE (reference sequence). Concerning this clone: Its antigen is still unknown.

The study's findings and limits: By a later analysis, the bulk of CMV-associated TCR beta chains appeared HLA-restricted.

The PCR made use of 60 Vbeta and 13 Jbeta primers. Method: immunoSEQ multiplex PCR; TCRdb's copy keeps in-frame clones and lacks some. This table has 100,000 or so clones, under 85% appearing once. This chain joins TRBV5-4 and TRBJ1-4, with a tentative D call TRBD1 (5 bases). The sequence came from a man aged 30-40 years in good health and CMV-seronegative. Sequenced input: PBMCs. CDR3 protein: CASSGEGLTATNEKLFF. For the CDR3, the DNA is TGTGCCAGCAGCGGGGAGGGGCTCACTGCAACTAATGAAAAACTGTTTTTT.